This record covers a single T cell receptor beta chain. Antigen unknown. The data were taken from a study of T cells in Graves' hyperthyroidism and ophthalmopathy. Notes on the study in general: Model predictions of ophthalmopathy came a median approximately 6.2 months before onset.

Patients were excluded because of uncontrolled infection, other autoimmune disease, pregnancy or lactation. Amplified TCR beta CDR3 regions came from RNA transcripts. First-round RT-PCR with HTBI primers amplified the TCR CDR3 region. TCRdb called the multiplex PCR reads again in MiXCR, with one record for every CDR3 protein. The table lists a few hundred thousand distinct CDR3 sequences, approximately 19% of them singletons. Trimming took off 0 bases at V and 8 bases at J, with 10 bases between the two ends. This CDR3 is built from 14 residues. CDR1 is KGHSH and CDR2 is LQKENI in the germline V gene.

The sequenced material came from blood. This receptor was obtained from a man between 50 and 59 years old with Graves' ophthalmopathy. The chain couples TRBV18 to TRBJ1-4, with D maybe TRBD1 (5 bases). CDR3 sequence (DNA): TGTGCCAGCTCACCACCGGCAGGGTCCGAAAAACTGTTTTTT. Translating gives CASSPPAGSEKLFF.